The clone carrying this TCR beta chain appeared a few times. This CDR3 region has 13 residues. Germline CDR1 GTSNPN, CDR2 SVGIG (reference sequence). The ends were cut back, 5 bases at V and 6 bases at J, with 15 bases in the middle. Time point denoted: newly diagnosed GD, antithyroid drugs for less than 3 months. PBMCs provided the RNA from which the TCR library was made. This sample was included in a study of regulatory T cells in long-lasting Graves disease. Construction of TCR beta libraries relied on iRepertoire HTBI primers and on Arm-PCR targeting CDR3 regions. Using its own MiXCR run on the multiplex PCR reads, TCRdb lists one record per CDR3 protein. Among over 350,000 distinct CDR3 sequences, less than 15% were seen once, and the ten largest hold roughly 18%. These same data were also listed under a study on T cells in Graves' hyperthyroidism and ophthalmopathy.

This specimen was peripheral blood mononuclear cells (PBMCs), taken at new diagnosis, from a patient treated with antithyroid drugs. The origin of this receptor is a woman aged 50 to 65 with Graves disease. The J gene is TRBJ2-3, the V gene TRBV30; D might be TRBD1 (6 bases). The DNA for the CDR3 is TGTGCCTGGGGTCATGGGACACGGGATACGCAGTATTTT. Translation: CAWGHGTRDTQYF.